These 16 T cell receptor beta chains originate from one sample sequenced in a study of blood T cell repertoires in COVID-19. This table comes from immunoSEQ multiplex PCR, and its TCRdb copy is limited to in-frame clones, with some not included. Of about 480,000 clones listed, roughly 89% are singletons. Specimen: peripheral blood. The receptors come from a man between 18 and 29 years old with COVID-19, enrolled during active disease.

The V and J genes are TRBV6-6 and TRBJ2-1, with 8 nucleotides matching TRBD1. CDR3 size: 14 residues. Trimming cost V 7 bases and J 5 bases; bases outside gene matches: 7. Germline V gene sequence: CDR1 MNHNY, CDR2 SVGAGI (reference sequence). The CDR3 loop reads CASTRTGRNNEQFF. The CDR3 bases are TGTGCCAGCACCCGGACAGGGAGGAACAATGAGCAGTTCTTC.

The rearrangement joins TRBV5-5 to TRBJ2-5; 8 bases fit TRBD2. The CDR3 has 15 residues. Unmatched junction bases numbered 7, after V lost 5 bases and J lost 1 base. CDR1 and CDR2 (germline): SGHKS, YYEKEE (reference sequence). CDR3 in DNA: TGTGCCAGCAGTTCCGTAGCGGGATTCCAAGAGACCCAGTACTTC. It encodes CASSSVAGFQETQYF.

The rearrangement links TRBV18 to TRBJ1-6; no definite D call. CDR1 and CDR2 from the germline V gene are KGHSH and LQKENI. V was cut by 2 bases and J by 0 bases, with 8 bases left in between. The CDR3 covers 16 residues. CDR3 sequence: CASSPTASSYNSPLHF. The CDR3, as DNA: TGTGCCAGCTCACCAACAGCAAGCTCCTATAATTCACCCCTCCACTTT.

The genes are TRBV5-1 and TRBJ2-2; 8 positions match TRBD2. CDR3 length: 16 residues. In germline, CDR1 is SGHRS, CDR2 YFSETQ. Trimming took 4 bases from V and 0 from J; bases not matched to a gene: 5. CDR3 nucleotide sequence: TGCGCCAGCAGCCCCCGGGGGGGGTCGAACACCGGGGAGCTGTTTTTT. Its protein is CASSPRGGSNTGELFF.

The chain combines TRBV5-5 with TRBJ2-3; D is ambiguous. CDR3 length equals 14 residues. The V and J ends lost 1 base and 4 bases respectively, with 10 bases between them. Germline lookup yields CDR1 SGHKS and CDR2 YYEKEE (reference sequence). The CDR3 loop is CASSLNQVADTQYF. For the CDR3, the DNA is TGTGCCAGCAGCTTGAACCAGGTAGCAGATACGCAGTATTTT.

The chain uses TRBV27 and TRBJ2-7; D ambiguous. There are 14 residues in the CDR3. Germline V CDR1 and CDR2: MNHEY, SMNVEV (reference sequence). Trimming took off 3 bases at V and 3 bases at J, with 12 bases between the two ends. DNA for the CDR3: TGTGCCAGCAGTTTCCCAGTCGACAACTACGAGCAGTACTTC. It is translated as CASSFPVDNYEQYF.

The CDR3 sequence is CASSLPRHRGGGGEAFF. Here the CDR3 DNA reads TGTGCCAGCAGCTTACCACGACACCGCGGAGGGGGGGGAGAAGCTTTCTTT. The chain uses TRBV5-4 and TRBJ1-1; D is possibly TRBD1 (6 bases). CDR1 is SGHNT and CDR2 is YYREEE in the germline V gene (reference sequence). There are 17 residues in the CDR3. Between the trimmed V and J ends, which lost 2 bases and 8 bases, there was a span of 25 bases.

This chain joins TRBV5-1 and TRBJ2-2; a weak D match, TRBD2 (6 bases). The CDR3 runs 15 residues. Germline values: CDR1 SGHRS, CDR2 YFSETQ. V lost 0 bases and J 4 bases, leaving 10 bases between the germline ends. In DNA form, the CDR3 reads TGCGCCAGCAGCTTGGCGGGAGTTTTCACCGGGGAGCTGTTTTTT. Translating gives CASSLAGVFTGELFF.

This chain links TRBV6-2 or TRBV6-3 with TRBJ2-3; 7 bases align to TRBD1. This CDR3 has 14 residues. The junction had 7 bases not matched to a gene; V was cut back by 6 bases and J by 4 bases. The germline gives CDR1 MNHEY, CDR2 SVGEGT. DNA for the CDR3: TGTGCCAGCAGCTTGACAGGGTGGTCAGATACGCAGTATTTT. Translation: CASSLTGWSDTQYF.

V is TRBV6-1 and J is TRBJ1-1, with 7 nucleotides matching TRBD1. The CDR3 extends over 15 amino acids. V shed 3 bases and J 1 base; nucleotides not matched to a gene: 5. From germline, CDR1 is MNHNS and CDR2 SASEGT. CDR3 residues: CASSETTGWNTEAFF. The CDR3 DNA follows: TGTGCCAGCAGTGAGACGACAGGGTGGAACACTGAAGCTTTCTTT.

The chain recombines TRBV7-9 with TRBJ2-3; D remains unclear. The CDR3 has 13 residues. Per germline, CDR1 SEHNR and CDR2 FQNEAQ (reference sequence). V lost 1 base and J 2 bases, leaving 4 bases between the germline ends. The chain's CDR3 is CASSLGATDTQYF. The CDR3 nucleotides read TGTGCCAGCAGCTTAGGCGCCACAGATACGCAGTATTTT.

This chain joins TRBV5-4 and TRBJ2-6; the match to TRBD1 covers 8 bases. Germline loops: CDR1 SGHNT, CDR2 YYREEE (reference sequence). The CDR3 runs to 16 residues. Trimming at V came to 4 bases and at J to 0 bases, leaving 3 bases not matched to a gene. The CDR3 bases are TGTGCCAGCAGCAAGGGACAGGACTCTGGGGCCAACGTCCTGACTTTC. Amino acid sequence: CASSKGQDSGANVLTF. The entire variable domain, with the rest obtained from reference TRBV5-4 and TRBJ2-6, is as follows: ETGVTQSPTHLIKTRGQQVTLRCSSQSGHNTVSWYQQALGQGPQFIFQYYREEENGRGNFPPRFSGLQFPNYSSELNVNALELDDSALYLCASSKGQDSGANVLTFGAGSRLTVL.

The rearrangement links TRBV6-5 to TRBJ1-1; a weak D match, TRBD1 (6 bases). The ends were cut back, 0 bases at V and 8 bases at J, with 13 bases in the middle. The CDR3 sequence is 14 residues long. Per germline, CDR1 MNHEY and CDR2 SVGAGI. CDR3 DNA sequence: TGTGCCAGCAGTTACTCGGGGGACACCAGAGAAGCTTTCTTT. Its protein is CASSYSGDTREAFF.

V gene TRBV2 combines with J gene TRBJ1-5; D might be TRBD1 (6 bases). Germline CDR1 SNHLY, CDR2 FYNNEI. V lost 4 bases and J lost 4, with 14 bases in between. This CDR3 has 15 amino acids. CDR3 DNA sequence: TGTGCCAGCAGTGGGGGGCTAGGCGGGAATCAGCCCCAGCATTTT. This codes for CASSGGLGGNQPQHF.

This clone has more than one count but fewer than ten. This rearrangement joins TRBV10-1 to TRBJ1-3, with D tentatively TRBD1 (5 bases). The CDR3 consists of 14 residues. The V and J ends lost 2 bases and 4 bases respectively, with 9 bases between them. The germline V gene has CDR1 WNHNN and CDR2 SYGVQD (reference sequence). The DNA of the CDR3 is TGCGCCAGCAGTGAGGAAACAGGAGGAAACACCATATATTTT. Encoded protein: CASSEETGGNTIYF.

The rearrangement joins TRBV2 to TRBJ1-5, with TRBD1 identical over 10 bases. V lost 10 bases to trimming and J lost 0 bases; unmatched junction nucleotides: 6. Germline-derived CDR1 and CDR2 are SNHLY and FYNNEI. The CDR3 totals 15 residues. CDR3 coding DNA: TGTGCCATTACGACAGGGGGCTTTAGCAATCAGCCCCAGCATTTT. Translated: CAITTGGFSNQPQHF.